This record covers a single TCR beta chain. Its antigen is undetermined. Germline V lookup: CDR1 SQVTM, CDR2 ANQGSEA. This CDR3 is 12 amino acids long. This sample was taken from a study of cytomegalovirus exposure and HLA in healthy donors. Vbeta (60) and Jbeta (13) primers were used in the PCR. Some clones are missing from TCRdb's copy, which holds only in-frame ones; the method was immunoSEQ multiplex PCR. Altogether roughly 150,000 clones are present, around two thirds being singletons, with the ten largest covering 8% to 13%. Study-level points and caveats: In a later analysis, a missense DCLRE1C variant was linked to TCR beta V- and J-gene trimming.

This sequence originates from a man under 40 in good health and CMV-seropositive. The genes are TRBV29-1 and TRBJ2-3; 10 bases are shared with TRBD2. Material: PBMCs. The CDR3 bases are TGCATGAGCGGGAGGGCCACAGATACGCAGTATTTT. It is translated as CMSGRATDTQYF.